These 24 T cell receptor beta chains originate from one sample sequenced in a study of control samples from healthy donors and cancer patients. Sequenced by immunoSEQ multiplex PCR; TCRdb stores in-frame clones only, minus some. The sample consists of about 140,000 clones, 80% to 95% of them appearing once. Sequenced: blood. These receptors were taken from a young man in good health.

The J gene is TRBJ1-2, the V gene TRBV28; D is ambiguous. In germline, CDR1 is MDHEN, CDR2 SYDVKM. Trimming took off 3 bases at V and 8 bases at J, with 10 bases between the two ends. This CDR3 region has 12 residues. This chain's CDR3 is CASSFPFGGYTF. CDR3 bases: TGTGCCAGCAGTTTCCCATTCGGCGGCTACACCTTC.

The J gene is TRBJ1-2, the V gene TRBV9; 9 nucleotides line up with TRBD1. The length of the CDR3 is 18 residues. Losses at the gene ends were 0 bases for V and 2 bases for J; bases not matched to a gene: 11. Germline V lookup: CDR1 SGDLS, CDR2 YYNGEE. CDR3 nucleotide sequence: TGTGCCAGCAGCGTAGATGGGACAGGGACCCTCCTAAACTATGGCTACACCTTC. Translation: CASSVDGTGTLLNYGYTF.

The CDR3 loop reads CAISESDRPVEKLFF. CDR3 in DNA: TGTGCCATCAGTGAGTCGGACAGGCCGGTGGAAAAACTGTTTTTT. The chain uses TRBV10-3 and TRBJ1-4; TRBD1 agrees at 7 bases. Trimming took 0 bases from V and 8 from J; bases not matched to a gene: 6. Germline V gene lookup returns CDR1 ENHRY and CDR2 SYGVKD. This CDR3 comprises 15 residues.

This clone has only one observation. The rearrangement joins TRBV28 to TRBJ1-6, with TRBD1 matching 10 bases. The CDR3 totals 17 residues. With 2 bases clipped from V and 10 bases from J, the junction kept 11 bases outside the gene matches. CDR1 is MDHEN, CDR2 SYDVKM, per germline. The CDR3 loop is CASSLLYPGQGGSPLHF. Here the CDR3 DNA reads TGTGCCAGCAGTTTACTGTACCCCGGACAGGGGGGATCACCCCTCCACTTT.

This chain uses TRBV30 with TRBJ1-2; D is unclear. CDR1 is GTSNPN and CDR2 is SVGIG in the germline V gene (reference sequence). The CDR3 length is 12 residues. Deletions cut 0 bases from V and 8 bases from J, with 10 bases between. The CDR3 protein is CAWSVKLGGYTF. The CDR3, as DNA: TGTGCCTGGAGTGTAAAGTTAGGGGGCTACACCTTC. The complete variable domain, with remaining parts taken from reference TRBV30 and TRBJ1-2, reads SQTIHQWPATLVQPVGSPLSLECTVEGTSNPNLYWYRQAAGRGLQLLFYSVGIGQISSEVPQNLSASRPQDRQFILSSKKLLLSDSGFYLCAWSVKLGGYTFGSGTRLTVV.

V gene TRBV27 combines with J gene TRBJ2-1, with D hard to call. This CDR3 is 14 amino acids long. Germline V gene sequence: CDR1 MNHEY, CDR2 SMNVEV (reference sequence). V lost 1 base and J lost 5, with 9 bases in between. The CDR3 sequence: CASSLFDENNEQFF. The CDR3, as DNA: TGTGCCAGCAGTTTATTTGACGAGAACAATGAGCAGTTCTTC.

The chain uses TRBV7-9 and TRBJ2-3; the D is unclear. Deletions cut 2 bases from V and 4 bases from J, with 10 bases between. This CDR3 contains 14 residues. Germline CDR1 is SEHNR and CDR2 is FQNEAQ (reference sequence). CDR3 sequence (DNA): TGTGCCAGCAGCTTAAGGGTAGCCCCAGATACGCAGTATTTT. As protein: CASSLRVAPDTQYF.

The chain combines TRBV28 with TRBJ2-5, with D perhaps matching TRBD2 (7 bases). The germline V gene encodes CDR1 MDHEN and CDR2 SYDVKM. V lost 7 bases and J 4 bases, leaving 16 bases between the germline ends. The CDR3 is 14 residues long. The CDR3 DNA sequence: TGTGCCAGCAATACAAGGGGGGGCGGAGAGACCCAGTACTTC. It yields the protein CASNTRGGGETQYF. Variable domain in full (rest from reference TRBV28 and TRBJ2-5): DVKVTQSSRYLVKRTGEKVFLECVQDMDHENMFWYRQDPGLGLRLIYFSYDVKMKEKGDIPEGYSVSREKKERFSLILESASTNQTSMYLCASNTRGGGETQYFGPGTRLLVL.

The chain employs TRBV27 and TRBJ2-1; 7 nucleotides agree with TRBD2. This CDR3 has 14 residues. From germline, CDR1 is MNHEY and CDR2 SMNVEV (reference sequence). After removal of 2 bases from V and 7 bases from J, the junction contained 5 bases not matched to a gene. The CDR3 DNA is TGTGCCAGCAGTTTAGTTGGGAGGGGTAATGAGCAGTTCTTC. Amino acids: CASSLVGRGNEQFF.

The V and J genes are TRBV5-1 and TRBJ2-4; 9 bases fit TRBD2. The V segment lost 4 bases and the J segment 4 bases; nucleotides outside the gene matches: 6. Germline CDR1 reads SGHRS; CDR2 reads YFSETQ. The CDR3 is made up of 15 amino acids. CDR3 sequence: CASSHLAGFKNIQYF. The CDR3 DNA follows: TGCGCCAGCAGCCACCTAGCGGGGTTTAAAAACATTCAGTACTTC.

The CDR3 sequence is CATSDSQGISETQYF. CDR3 bases: TGTGCCACCAGTGATTCACAGGGAATCTCAGAGACCCAGTACTTC. The chain joins TRBV24-1 to TRBJ2-5; D is possibly TRBD1 (6 bases). Trimming stripped 2 bases from V and 4 bases from J, with 13 bases between. This CDR3 spans 15 amino acids. Looked up from germline, CDR1 is KGHDR and CDR2 is SFDVKD.

V gene TRBV7-9 combines with J gene TRBJ2-5; 10 nucleotides agree with TRBD2. The germline CDR1 and CDR2 sequences are SEHNR and FQNEAQ (reference sequence). Trimming took 1 base from V and 1 from J; bases not matched to a gene: 6. The CDR3 contains 17 residues. The CDR3 loop is CASSLGVAGGRQETQYF. CDR3 DNA: TGTGCCAGCAGCTTAGGGGTAGCGGGAGGACGCCAAGAGACCCAGTACTTC.

Comment on this clone: This sample also contains other DNA sequences that code for the same CDR3. The J gene is TRBJ1-5, the V gene TRBV27, with 8 bases identical to TRBD1. The V and J ends lost 5 bases and 3 bases, in that order; junction bases with no gene match: 3. The CDR3 spans 14 residues. The germline V gene encodes CDR1 MNHEY and CDR2 SMNVEV (reference sequence). CDR3 bases: TGTGCCAGCAGTCCGGGACAGGTCAATCAGCCCCAGCATTTT. Residues: CASSPGQVNQPQHF.

The chain couples TRBV7-9 to TRBJ2-7; D is uncertain. V was clipped by 1 base and J by 5 bases, with 6 bases between them. The germline CDR1 and CDR2 sequences are SEHNR and FQNEAQ (reference sequence). There are 12 residues in the CDR3. CDR3 nucleotide sequence: TGTGCCAGCAGCTTAGTCTGGGACGAGCAGTACTTC. It encodes CASSLVWDEQYF.

The gene calls are TRBV5-4 and TRBJ1-2; TRBD1 might be the D (6 bases). Germline CDR1 is SGHNT and CDR2 is YYREEE (reference sequence). Between the trimmed V and J ends, which lost 4 bases and 2 bases, there was a span of 18 bases. This CDR3 is 16 amino acids long. In DNA form, the CDR3 reads TGTGCCAGCAGCCCAGCGGGGGGGGCAAAGAACTATGGCTACACCTTC. This encodes CASSPAGGAKNYGYTF. The whole variable domain, filled in from reference TRBV5-4 and TRBJ1-2, reads ETGVTQSPTHLIKTRGQQVTLRCSSQSGHNTVSWYQQALGQGPQFIFQYYREEENGRGNFPPRFSGLQFPNYSSELNVNALELDDSALYLCASSPAGGAKNYGYTFGSGTRLTVV.

The genes are TRBV27 and TRBJ2-3; TRBD2 is a possible D gene (5 bases). CDR3 length: 16 amino acids. The V end was cut by 4 bases, the J end by 4 bases, with 18 bases between. Looked up from germline, CDR1 is MNHEY and CDR2 is SMNVEV (reference sequence). The CDR3 DNA follows: TGTGCCAGCAGTTCCCGCGACACTCTGAGGGCAGATACGCAGTATTTT. Amino acid sequence: CASSSRDTLRADTQYF.

The chain employs TRBV6-6 and TRBJ2-3; D is unclear. CDR1 and CDR2 (germline): MNHNY, SVGAGI (reference sequence). V lost 6 bases to trimming and J lost 0 bases, with 10 bases between them. There are 14 residues in the CDR3. In nucleotides, the CDR3 is TGTGCCAGCAGGCCTGGCGGAAGCACAGATACGCAGTATTTT. It encodes CASRPGGSTDTQYF.

The chain uses TRBV11-2 and TRBJ1-2; D is unclear. Germline assignment: CDR1 SGHAT and CDR2 FQNNGV. V dropped 2 bases and J dropped 0 bases, with 10 bases sitting between them. The CDR3 runs 15 residues. The CDR3 region is CASSLPPGANYGYTF. The CDR3 DNA is TGTGCCAGCAGCTTACCCCCGGGAGCTAACTATGGCTACACCTTC.

The CDR3 here is CASSFASGEQFF. The CDR3 DNA is TGTGCCAGCAGTTTCGCCTCCGGTGAGCAGTTCTTC. J is TRBJ2-1 and V is TRBV7-3, with D uncertain. The V and J ends lost 6 bases and 9 bases respectively, with 12 bases between them. Germline CDR1 is SGHTA and CDR2 is FQGTGA. The CDR3 is 12 residues long.

The genes are TRBV6-2 or TRBV6-3 and TRBJ2-1; no firm D call. Germline CDR1 reads MNHEY; CDR2 reads SVGEGT. CDR3 length: 13 amino acids. The germline V and J ends were trimmed by 2 bases and 9 bases, with 11 bases remaining between them. CDR3 region: CASSYLSWGEQFF. CDR3 in DNA: TGTGCCAGCAGTTACCTAAGTTGGGGTGAGCAGTTCTTC.

The V call is TRBV7-9, the J call TRBJ1-1, with TRBD1 as a possible D gene (5 bases). The CDR3 sequence is 14 residues long. Germline assignment: CDR1 SEHNR and CDR2 FQNEAQ (reference sequence). Between the trimmed V and J ends, which lost 0 bases and 6 bases, there was a span of 11 bases. The CDR3 is CASSLAGAGSEAFF. As DNA, the CDR3 is TGTGCCAGCAGCTTAGCCGGGGCAGGGTCTGAAGCTTTCTTT.

This chain joins TRBV7-2 and TRBJ2-7; the match to TRBD1 covers 7 bases. CDR1 is SGHTA and CDR2 is FQGNSA in the germline V gene. J lost 2 bases, V lost 6 bases, and 7 bases had no gene match. CDR3 length: 14 amino acids. The chain's CDR3 is CASRGRDSPYEQYF. The CDR3 DNA sequence: TGTGCCAGCAGAGGCCGGGACAGCCCCTACGAGCAGTACTTC.

The rearrangement uses TRBV4-1 and TRBJ1-2; D uncertain. The CDR3 has 15 residues. The germline V and J ends were trimmed by 0 bases and 4 bases, with 12 bases remaining between them. Germline CDR1 and CDR2: MGHRA and YSYEKL. The DNA of the CDR3 is TGCGCCAGCAGCCAAGATTCGGGATTCCTCTATGGCTACACCTTC. It yields the protein CASSQDSGFLYGYTF.

V gene TRBV27 combines with J gene TRBJ2-1, with 8 positions matching TRBD1. CDR3 size: 15 residues. J was trimmed by 2 bases and V by 6 bases; bases with no gene match: 6. Germline V gene data show CDR1 as MNHEY and CDR2 as SMNVEV (reference sequence). The CDR3 is CASRKLQGAYNEQFF. The CDR3 DNA reads as TGTGCCAGCAGGAAGTTACAGGGGGCCTACAATGAGCAGTTCTTC.